This note documents a single T cell receptor beta chain sequence. Its antigen is currently unknown. This entry belongs to a study of vaccination effects on CD4 cells after COVID-19. The protocol was immunoSEQ multiplex PCR, while the TCRdb copy is restricted to in-frame clones and leaves out a portion. The sample has about 29,000 clones, 74% seen once. Peptide-pool stimulation followed by sequencing identified expanded antigen-specific CD4+ clonotypes in the ViraFEST assay. The culture ran for approximately 10 days before CD4+ T cells were isolated. Everyone in the study got two shots of either the BNT162b2 or mRNA-1273 vaccine. Germline CDR1 is SGHTA and CDR2 is FQGNSA. V lost 3 bases and J 0 bases, leaving 12 bases between the germline ends. The CDR3 runs to 15 residues.

The TCR comes from a human donor who received a COVID-19 vaccine. The chain is built from TRBV7-2 and TRBJ2-7; the D is unclear. The sequenced sample was CD4+ T cells from PBMCs cultured with HCoV-OC43 spike peptides, obtained after COVID-19 vaccination. Subset reported: HCoV-OC43 spike overlapping peptide pool stimulation. The DNA for the CDR3 is TGTGCCAGCAGCTTTTCTCCGGTCAGCTCCTACGAGCAGTACTTC. Protein: CASSFSPVSSYEQYF.